A single sample gave rise to the 17 T cell receptor beta chains below, sequenced in a study of tumor-infiltrating lymphocytes in primary liver carcinoma (dated 2017 in TCRdb). Sequencing instrument: Illumina HiSeq 2500. Using a constant-region primer and ProtoScript II reverse transcriptase, TCRbeta-specific cDNA was reverse-transcribed from 450 to 650 ng total RNA. TCRbeta libraries were built with three nested multiplex PCR rounds, a slightly modified ARM-PCR procedure. Each of the first two PCR rounds ran for about 11 cycles using multiplex TRBV1-TRBV30 forward primers together with a Cbeta reverse primer. Using fastp trimming at Q25 and MiXCR clonotype assembly, TCRdb reanalyzed the public sequencing data and kept in-frame beta chains. Every entry covers one CDR3 protein and lists the most common genes and DNA from its rows. Within this sample are about 200,000 distinct CDR3 sequences, with about 65% of them counted one time only. Jointly, the top ten make up about 7.1% of the sample.

TRIzol reagent was used to extract blood RNA from unsorted whole blood, while the DNeasy Blood & Tissue kit provided the germline DNA. The sequenced material came from peripheral blood. The origin of the receptors is a woman aged 55-70 years with primary liver carcinoma and hepatitis B virus infection.

The chain recombines TRBV29-1 with TRBJ2-7; TRBD1 might be the D (5 bases). The V gene's germline CDR1 is SQVTM and CDR2 ANQGSEA. CDR3 size: 12 residues. With 7 bases removed from V and 3 bases from J, the gap between germline ends came to 13 bases. In DNA, the CDR3 is TGCAGCGGCGGAACCAGGGACTACGAGCAGTACTTC. This sequence encodes CSGGTRDYEQYF.

The chain has TRBV5-1 and TRBJ2-3, with no clear D. The germline V gene has CDR1 SGHRS and CDR2 YFSETQ. The V and J ends lost 5 bases and 4 bases respectively, with 14 bases between them. The CDR3 has 14 residues. As DNA, the CDR3 is TGCGCCAGCAGGAGGCTGGGTGGTCCAGATACGCAGTATTTT. Translating it yields CASRRLGGPDTQYF.

Comment on this clonotype: A much bigger clone sits one base away, suggesting this may be a read error. This chain uses TRBV10-1 with TRBJ2-2, with D unresolved. The CDR3 has 13 amino acids. The V gene's germline CDR1 is WNHNN and CDR2 SYGVQD (reference sequence). The chain's CDR3 is CVSSEQLTGELFF. In DNA, the CDR3 is TGCGTCAGCAGTGAACAGCTAACCGGGGAGCTGTTTTTT.

The chain is built from TRBV30 and TRBJ2-4; the D gene could be TRBD1 or TRBD2 (7 bases each). This CDR3 is 14 amino acids long. Trimming left V 5 bases short and J 6 bases short, with 17 bases between. The germline V gene has CDR1 GTSNPN and CDR2 SVGIG (reference sequence). This CDR3 reads CAWQVGGTANIQYF. CDR3 sequence (DNA): TGTGCCTGGCAAGTGGGAGGGACAGCAAACATTCAGTACTTC.

V gene TRBV5-1 combines with J gene TRBJ1-2; TRBD1 aligns across 7 bases. The ends lost 3 bases at V and 4 bases at J; junction bases unmatched: 6. The CDR3 runs 14 residues. In germline, CDR1 is SGHRS, CDR2 YFSETQ. CDR3 bases: TGCGCCAGCAGCTCTGAGGGACAGATCTATGGCTACACCTTC. It codes for CASSSEGQIYGYTF. Full variable domain (missing parts from reference TRBV5-1 and TRBJ1-2): KAGVTQTPRYLIKTRGQQVTLSCSPISGHRSVSWYQQTPGQGLQFLFEYFSETQRNKGNFPGRFSGRQFSNSRSEMNVSTLELGDSALYLCASSSEGQIYGYTFGSGTRLTVV.

As regards this clonotype: A much larger clone lies a single base off, so this may be a read error. The rearrangement links TRBV6-1 to TRBJ2-1; 10 nucleotides align to TRBD2. The CDR3 extends over 14 amino acids. Germline V gives CDR1 MNHNS, CDR2 SASEGT. The J segment lost 9 bases and the V segment lost 3 bases, leaving 5 bases of the junction unmatched. The CDR3 DNA reads as TGTGCCAGCAGTGAGCTAGCGGGAGTGGGTGAGCAGTTCTTC. It translates to CASSELAGVGEQFF.

This clonotype has ten or more counts. This chain links TRBV4-2 with TRBJ2-7; 16 nucleotides match TRBD2. The CDR3 spans 16 residues. Trimming removed 4 bases from V and 5 bases from J; junction bases left unmatched: 5. Germline V gene lookup returns CDR1 LGHNA and CDR2 YNFKEQ. CDR3 amino acids: CASSLGTSGRVNEQYF. The CDR3 region has the DNA TGTGCCAGCAGCCTCGGGACTAGCGGGAGGGTCAACGAGCAGTACTTC.

At least ten counts were recorded for this clonotype. The chain has TRBV29-1 and TRBJ2-5; TRBD1 matches at 8 bases. Germline values: CDR1 SQVTM, CDR2 ANQGSEA. Losses at the gene ends were 3 bases for V and 4 bases for J; bases not matched to a gene: 7. This CDR3 region has 14 residues. CDR3 region: CSVDPGQGGETQYF. DNA for the CDR3: TGCAGCGTTGACCCCGGACAGGGAGGAGAGACCCAGTACTTC.

This clonotype was seen ten or more times. The chain joins TRBV6-1 to TRBJ2-6; D might be TRBD1 or TRBD2, each matching 6 bases. The CDR3 totals 16 residues. Trimming left V 0 bases short and J 4 bases short, with 10 bases between. Germline CDR1 and CDR2: MNHNS and SASEGT. The CDR3 nucleotides read TGTGCCAGCAGTGAAGCTAGGGGGGTCGGGGCCAACGTCCTGACTTTC. This codes for CASSEARGVGANVLTF.

Concerning this clonotype: A much larger clone is a single base away; this may be a read error. J is TRBJ2-2 and V is TRBV6-5, with D unresolved. Trimming took off 2 bases at V and 7 bases at J, with 11 bases between the two ends. Germline V gives CDR1 MNHEY, CDR2 SVGAGI. There are 14 residues in the CDR3. DNA of the CDR3: TGTGCCAGCAGTTACGAGAGTTGGGTCGGGGAGCTGTTTTTT. It is translated as CASSYESWVGELFF.

A note on this clonotype: A read error may be the cause here, since a much bigger clone is one base away. V gene TRBV12-3 or TRBV12-4 combines with J gene TRBJ2-1; D is perhaps TRBD1 or TRBD2 (6 bases each). V lost 8 bases and J 7 bases, leaving 15 bases between the germline ends. The CDR3 runs to 13 residues. CDR3 loop: CASSSWGANEQFF. The CDR3 nucleotides read TGTGCCAGCTCAAGCTGGGGGGCAAATGAGCAGTTCTTC.

A note on this clonotype: The germline gene is not matched at one end of the junction; a read error may be the cause. The chain couples TRBV28 to TRBJ2-6; tentatively, D is TRBD2 (6 bases). The CDR3 spans 17 residues. CDR1 and CDR2 from the germline V gene are MDHEN and SYDVKM. CDR3 amino acids: CASTPDLGGTGANVLTF. CDR3 in DNA: TGTGCCAGCACACCCGACTTGGGAGGAACTGGTGCCAACGTCCTGACTTTC.

This clonotype was detected once. The chain is built from TRBV21-1 and TRBJ1-2; TRBD1 was called by the table and not checked on the DNA. TRBV21-1 is labeled a pseudogene. This CDR3 is built from 15 residues. In DNA, the CDR3 is TGTGCCAGCAGCAAATTAACGGGGCGCAGCTATGGCTACACCTTC. This translates into CASSKLTGRSYGYTF.

With regard to this clonotype: A clone one base away is much larger, so this may be a read error. The V and J genes are TRBV29-1 and TRBJ1-1; TRBD1 might be the D (5 bases). The CDR3 totals 15 residues. Per the germline V gene, CDR1 is SQVTM and CDR2 is ANQGSEA. This chain's CDR3 is CSVGRSGTLNAEAFF. The CDR3 region has the DNA TGCAGCGTTGGCAGATCCGGGACTTTGAACGCTGAAGCTTTCTTT.

On this clonotype itself: Germline is not matched at one junction end, which may reflect a read error. The rearrangement joins TRBV28 to TRBJ1-6, with D hard to call. CDR1 and CDR2 (germline): MDHEN, SYDVKM. The length of the CDR3 is 16 residues. The CDR3 loop is CAGSQGSPVGSSPLHF. The CDR3 DNA follows: TGTGCCGGCAGCCAAGGGTCTCCGGTTGGGAGTTCACCCCTCCACTTT.

A remark on this clonotype: Just one base apart from a much larger clone, this may be a read error. The J gene is TRBJ2-7, the V gene TRBV14; D possibly corresponds to TRBD1 (6 bases). Germline V gene sequence: CDR1 SGHDN, CDR2 FVKESK. The CDR3 runs to 15 residues. The CDR3 sequence: CAGSQWGLGAYEQYF. In nucleotides, the CDR3 is TGTGCCGGCAGCCAATGGGGGCTCGGGGCCTACGAGCAGTACTTC.

The table lists this clonotype with many counts. This sequence joins TRBV12-3 or TRBV12-4 and TRBJ1-5; tentatively, D is TRBD1 (6 bases). The length of the CDR3 is 14 residues. Trimming pared 6 bases from V and 4 bases from J, leaving 13 bases between. In DNA form, the CDR3 reads TGTGCCAGCAGCACACAGGGACCGAATCAGCCCCAGCATTTT. It codes for CASSTQGPNQPQHF.